The 9 T cell receptor beta chains presented below share a single source sample, sequenced in a study of shared clonotypes between healthy human individuals. Produced via immunoSEQ multiplex PCR; TCRdb's table is partial and in-frame only. The repertoire holds just over 95,000 clones, with roughly two thirds as singletons. What was sequenced was memory CD8+ T cells sorted from blood. Subset defined: CD45RO+ cells pooled with CCR7-negative TemRA cells. The receptors here all came from a man aged 25-45 years in good health.

The chain employs TRBV25-1 and TRBJ2-1, with D hard to call. CDR1 and CDR2 from the germline V gene are MGHDK and SYGVNS. The CDR3 totals 15 residues. Trimming removed 1 base from V and 3 bases from J, with 10 bases in between. This CDR3 is CASSESQISYNEQFF. CDR3 bases: TGTGCCAGCAGTGAATCGCAGATTAGCTACAATGAGCAGTTCTTC. Using reference TRBV25-1 and TRBJ2-1 for the parts outside the CDR3, the full variable domain is EADIYQTPRYLVIGTGKKITLECSQTMGHDKMYWYQQDPGMELHLIHYSYGVNSTEKGDLSSESTVSRIRTEHFPLTLESARPSHTSQYLCASSESQISYNEQFFGPGTRLTVL.

This chain joins TRBV28 and TRBJ1-2, with TRBD1 matching 10 bases. Germline trimming cut 6 bases from V and 0 bases from J; bases unmatched to any gene: 10. The CDR3 consists of 17 residues. Per germline, CDR1 MDHEN and CDR2 SYDVKM. In DNA form, the CDR3 reads TGTGCCAGCAGCCCCCGGGACAGGGGAAATCCTAACTATGGCTACACCTTC. Residues: CASSPRDRGNPNYGYTF.

The rearrangement links TRBV29-1 to TRBJ2-7; D may correspond to TRBD1 or TRBD2 (5 bases each). CDR1 is SQVTM and CDR2 is ANQGSEA in the germline V gene. V dropped 4 bases and J dropped 3 bases, with 19 bases sitting between them. The CDR3 contains 15 residues. The CDR3 loop is CSVVVGLRGVYEQYF. The CDR3 nucleotides are TGCAGCGTTGTGGTAGGCTTGAGGGGTGTCTACGAGCAGTACTTC.

CDR3: CASSPGLAKTYEQYF. The CDR3 DNA reads TGTGCCAGCAGCCCGGGACTAGCGAAAACCTACGAGCAGTACTTC. The gene calls are TRBV11-3 and TRBJ2-7; TRBD2 aligns across 10 bases. The CDR3 extends over 15 amino acids. CDR1 and CDR2 (germline): SGHNT, YENEEA. V dropped 5 bases and J dropped 2; count of bases not matched to a gene: 6.

This sequence joins TRBV30 and TRBJ2-5, with a possible D match to TRBD1 (6 bases). Germline loops: CDR1 GTSNPN, CDR2 SVGIG (reference sequence). Trimming removed 0 bases at V and 5 bases at J, with 13 bases between. The CDR3 consists of 14 residues. For the CDR3, the DNA is TGTGCCTGGAGTGTAGGACAGTCGAGCGAGACCCAGTACTTC. This gives the protein CAWSVGQSSETQYF. The full variable domain, in which reference TRBV30 and TRBJ2-5 provide the parts outside the CDR3, is SQTIHQWPATLVQPVGSPLSLECTVEGTSNPNLYWYRQAAGRGLQLLFYSVGIGQISSEVPQNLSASRPQDRQFILSSKKLLLSDSGFYLCAWSVGQSSETQYFGPGTRLLVL.

This sequence joins TRBV25-1 and TRBJ2-1; tentative D call: TRBD2 (6 bases). The CDR3 is 13 residues long. V was shortened by 7 bases and J by 5 bases, with 12 bases between the two germline ends. Germline V gene data show CDR1 as MGHDK and CDR2 as SYGVNS. CDR3 amino acids: CASTGTGNNEQFF. The CDR3 nucleotides are TGTGCCAGCACCGGGACTGGCAACAATGAGCAGTTCTTC.

The chain is built from TRBV28 and TRBJ1-1, with D unclear. Germline CDR1 reads MDHEN; CDR2 reads SYDVKM. V was shortened by 3 bases and J by 1 base, with 9 bases between the two germline ends. CDR3 length: 14 residues. The CDR3 DNA reads TGTGCCAGCAGTTTTCTATCAGGGAACACTGAAGCTTTCTTT. This encodes CASSFLSGNTEAFF.

CDR3 loop: CASSEAPADQPQHF. The CDR3 nucleotides read TGTGCCAGCAGTGAAGCGCCGGCCGATCAGCCCCAGCATTTT. V is TRBV6-1 and J is TRBJ1-5; D remains unclear. V lost 0 bases and J 5 bases, leaving 8 bases between the germline ends. The CDR3 has 14 amino acids. Germline CDR1 is MNHNS and CDR2 is SASEGT.

The chain carries TRBV11-2 and TRBJ2-2, with 8 bases aligning to TRBD1. Germline V lookup: CDR1 SGHAT, CDR2 FQNNGV. V was clipped by 4 bases and J by 1 base; unmatched bases: 5. The CDR3 runs 16 residues. The CDR3 DNA follows: TGTGCCAGCAGCTGGACAGGGTTTGTGAACACCGGGGAGCTGTTTTTT. It codes for CASSWTGFVNTGELFF.